Shown below are 9 T cell receptor beta chains from a single sample sequenced in a study of PD-L1 blockade in urothelial cancer. Measured with immunoSEQ multiplex PCR; TCRdb has only the in-frame clones, and not every one. The sample shows some 84,000 clones, about 85% of them seen only once. Here the sequenced sample was PBMCs, taken around atezolizumab (anti-PD-L1) treatment. These receptors came from a woman in her seventies with urothelial cancer.

V is TRBV6-1 and J is TRBJ2-7; TRBD1 might be the D (5 bases). Trimming took off 1 base at V and 0 bases at J, with 13 bases between the two ends. The germline V gene encodes CDR1 MNHNS and CDR2 SASEGT. This CDR3 contains 16 residues. CDR3 in amino acids: CASSEGARQGSYEQYF. The CDR3 region has the DNA TGTGCCAGCAGTGAAGGGGCGCGGCAGGGCTCCTACGAGCAGTACTTC.

As DNA, the CDR3 is TGTGCCTGGAAGCGGGGAAGCACAGATACGCAGTATTTT. Translating gives CAWKRGSTDTQYF. The chain carries TRBV30 and TRBJ2-3, with 7 bases matching TRBD2. V lost 4 bases and J lost 0; bases outside the gene matches: 1. This CDR3 spans 13 amino acids. Germline loops: CDR1 GTSNPN, CDR2 SVGIG (reference sequence).

The CDR3 region is CASRQGRPNEKLFF. The CDR3, as DNA: TGTGCCAGTAGACAGGGACGGCCTAATGAAAAACTGTTTTTT. The chain is built from TRBV19 and TRBJ1-4, with D tentatively TRBD1 (6 bases). From germline, CDR1 is LNHDA and CDR2 SQIVND (reference sequence). This CDR3 has 14 amino acids. V shed 6 bases and J shed 3 bases, with 11 bases lying between them. The entire variable domain, with the rest obtained from reference TRBV19 and TRBJ1-4, is as follows: DGGITQSPKYLFRKEGQNVTLSCEQNLNHDAMYWYRQDPGQGLRLIYYSQIVNDFQKGDIAEGYSVSREKKESFPLTVTSAQKNPTAFYLCASRQGRPNEKLFFGSGTQLSVL.

This sequence joins TRBV5-1 and TRBJ2-6; TRBD1 might be the D (6 bases). Germline V CDR1 and CDR2: SGHRS, YFSETQ. The V and J ends lost 7 bases and 4 bases respectively, with 12 bases between them. The CDR3 spans 14 residues. Here the CDR3 DNA reads TGCGCCAGCCAACAGGGCGGCGGGGCCAACGTCCTGACTTTC. Its protein product is CASQQGGGANVLTF.

CDR3 in DNA: TGTGCCAGCAGCTCCCTAAACACCATATATTTT. Translation gives CASSSLNTIYF. The gene calls are TRBV5-6 and TRBJ1-3; D is undetermined. CDR1 SGHDT and CDR2 YYEEEE come from the germline V gene. CDR3 length: 11 residues. Trimming stripped 3 bases from V and 6 bases from J, with 4 bases between.

The rearrangement links TRBV4-1 to TRBJ2-4; the match to TRBD1 covers 9 bases. The V segment lost 2 bases and the J segment 7 bases; nucleotides outside the gene matches: 6. Germline V gives CDR1 MGHRA, CDR2 YSYEKL. This CDR3 has 15 amino acids. DNA of the CDR3: TGCGCCAGCAGCCAAACGGGACAGGGAGGGAACATTCAGTACTTC. Its translation is CASSQTGQGGNIQYF.

This chain links TRBV6-6 with TRBJ1-6; 8 bases align to TRBD1. V was pared by 7 bases and J by 10 bases, with 9 bases of the junction left unmatched. CDR3 length: 14 amino acids. CDR1 and CDR2 (germline): MNHNY, SVGAGI (reference sequence). As DNA, the CDR3 is TGTGCCAGCAATCGGGGACAGGAGAAATCACCCCTCCACTTT. Translated, it gives CASNRGQEKSPLHF.

Concerning this clone itself: The junction shows a germline mismatch at one end, possibly a read error. The V and J genes are TRBV11-2 and TRBJ2-2, with no clear D. The CDR3 sequence is 14 residues long. Per germline, CDR1 SGHAT and CDR2 FQNNGV. CDR3 protein: CTSSLVPRSSSLFF. Written as DNA, the CDR3 is TGTACCAGCAGCTTAGTACCCCGCAGTAGCTCGCTGTTTTTT.

This rearrangement joins TRBV7-9 to TRBJ2-7; D perhaps matches TRBD1 (6 bases). Trimming took 5 bases from V and 7 from J, leaving 21 bases between them. Germline assignment: CDR1 SEHNR and CDR2 FQNEAQ (reference sequence). The CDR3 totals 15 residues. CDR3 bases: TGTGCCAGCAGCCCGAGGCAGGGGTTCCTTGGGGAGCAGTACTTC. Amino acids: CASSPRQGFLGEQYF.